Following are 23 T cell receptor beta chains from one sample sequenced in a study of cytomegalovirus exposure and HLA in healthy donors (dated by TCRdb to about 2017). Preparation of the library involved the immunoSEQ multiplex PCR assay. TCRdb obtained this table from immuneACCESS and retained in-frame rearrangements with V and J assigned. These tables miss some clones; where compared with another copy, unresolved V genes account for less than half of the shortfall, and the remainder is unexplained. Across this sample there are under 100,000 clones, with roughly 96% seen only once. The ten biggest clones cover over 0.7% of the sample. Sequenced sample: PBMCs. These receptors were collected from a man younger than 30 in good health and CMV-seronegative.

The chain recombines TRBV21-1 with TRBJ1-5. TRBV21-1 is given as a pseudogene. The CDR3 contains 15 residues. CDR3 amino acids: CASSKGGGRGQPQHF. The CDR3 DNA sequence: TGTGCCAGCAGCAAAGGGGGTGGACGGGGTCAGCCCCAGCATTTT.

The V and J genes are TRBV5-1 and TRBJ2-7; D perhaps matches TRBD1 (6 bases). V lost 0 bases to trimming and J lost 5 bases, with 15 bases between them. This CDR3 is 15 amino acids long. Germline CDR1 and CDR2: SGHRS and YFSETQ. Here the CDR3 DNA reads TGCGCCAGCAGCTTGGATCGCAGGGGCACCCACGAGCAGTACTTC. It codes for CASSLDRRGTHEQYF.

This rearrangement joins TRBV6-5 to TRBJ2-1; 9 bases fit TRBD2. The germline V gene has CDR1 MNHEY and CDR2 SVGAGI. V trimming: 0 bases; J trimming: 5 bases; junction bases outside the gene matches: 2. The CDR3 contains 15 residues. The CDR3 region has the DNA TGTGCCAGCAGTTACTCGACTAGCGGACACAATGAGCAGTTCTTC. It is translated as CASSYSTSGHNEQFF.

This clone has just one count. V gene TRBV5-4 combines with J gene TRBJ1-3; tentatively, D is TRBD1 (5 bases). From germline, CDR1 is SGHNT and CDR2 YYREEE (reference sequence). CDR3 size: 13 residues. Deletions cut 7 bases from V and 4 bases from J, with 12 bases between. DNA for the CDR3: TGTGCCAGCCGGGAGGGGTCCGGAAACACCATATATTTT. Amino acid sequence: CASREGSGNTIYF.

V usage is TRBV6-4 and J usage is TRBJ2-1; 11 nucleotides match TRBD1. The CDR3 runs to 16 residues. Germline CDR1 and CDR2: MRHNA and SNTAGT. Trimming cost V 0 bases and J 6 bases; bases outside gene matches: 4. CDR3 sequence: CASSDSSGTGGNEQFF. In DNA form, the CDR3 reads TGTGCCAGCAGTGACTCATCGGGGACAGGGGGCAATGAGCAGTTCTTC.

The gene calls are TRBV5-1 and TRBJ2-3, with 7 bases lining up with TRBD1. The germline gives CDR1 SGHRS, CDR2 YFSETQ. The length of the CDR3 is 15 residues. The J segment lost 0 bases and the V segment lost 4 bases, leaving 5 bases of the junction unmatched. The CDR3 sequence is CASSPGQASTDTQYF. DNA for the CDR3: TGCGCCAGCAGCCCCGGACAGGCGAGCACAGATACGCAGTATTTT. The variable domain in full, completed from reference TRBV5-1 and TRBJ2-3, reads KAGVTQTPRYLIKTRGQQVTLSCSPISGHRSVSWYQQTPGQGLQFLFEYFSETQRNKGNFPGRFSGRQFSNSRSEMNVSTLELGDSALYLCASSPGQASTDTQYFGPGTRLTVL.

This clone appeared a single time. The rearrangement joins TRBV2 to TRBJ1-1, with D unresolved. CDR1 and CDR2 from the germline V gene are SNHLY and FYNNEI. CDR3 length equals 14 residues. Trimming stripped 4 bases from V and 1 base from J, with 10 bases between. This CDR3 reads CASSGGNKNTEAFF. CDR3 DNA sequence: TGTGCCAGCAGTGGAGGGAACAAGAACACTGAAGCTTTCTTT.

The chain combines TRBV9 with TRBJ2-1, with 9 nucleotides matching TRBD2. Trimming took 3 bases from V and 9 from J; bases not matched to a gene: 25. Germline-derived CDR1 and CDR2 are SGDLS and YYNGEE. The CDR3 has 20 residues. CDR3: CASSAPLRSSGSPVYGEQFF. CDR3 DNA sequence: TGTGCCAGCAGCGCTCCCCTTCGAAGTAGCGGGAGTCCCGTTTATGGTGAGCAGTTCTTC.

DNA for the CDR3: TGTGCCAGCAGTTACTCGTTCGGCGGATACGAGCAGTACTTC. Amino acid sequence: CASSYSFGGYEQYF. V and J are TRBV6-6 and TRBJ2-7; D remains ambiguous. CDR3 length: 14 amino acids. Trimming pared 0 bases from V and 4 bases from J, leaving 10 bases between. Germline CDR1 MNHNY, CDR2 SVGAGI (reference sequence).

This chain joins TRBV7-9 and TRBJ2-1; possibly TRBD2 for D (6 bases). The germline V gene encodes CDR1 SEHNR and CDR2 FQNEAQ (reference sequence). The CDR3 is 18 amino acids. The V and J ends lost 5 bases and 1 base respectively, with 21 bases between them. The CDR3 loop is CASSGRVVGGRSYNEQFF. CDR3 sequence (DNA): TGTGCCAGCAGCGGCCGAGTTGTCGGGGGTCGGTCCTACAATGAGCAGTTCTTC.

V is TRBV30 and J is TRBJ2-5; 10 nucleotides line up with TRBD2. V trimming: 1 base; J trimming: 4 bases; junction bases outside the gene matches: 0. The CDR3 is made up of 13 amino acids. Germline V gives CDR1 GTSNPN, CDR2 SVGIG (reference sequence). The CDR3 reads CAWSGLAGETQYF. The DNA of the CDR3 is TGTGCCTGGAGTGGACTAGCGGGAGAGACCCAGTACTTC.

This chain links TRBV10-1 with TRBJ2-7; 11 bases match TRBD2. V shed 2 bases and J 2 bases; nucleotides not matched to a gene: 2. Germline assignment: CDR1 WNHNN and CDR2 SYGVQD (reference sequence). The CDR3 loop spans 15 amino acids. The CDR3 DNA follows: TGCGCCAGCAGTGAGACTAGCGGGAGTCCCTACGAGCAGTACTTC. Translation: CASSETSGSPYEQYF.

J is TRBJ2-5 and V is TRBV7-3, with 7 bases fitting TRBD1. This CDR3 contains 16 residues. The ends lost 0 bases at V and 9 bases at J; junction bases unmatched: 13. Germline lookup yields CDR1 SGHTA and CDR2 FQGTGA. The CDR3 loop reads CASSLTGRGSAAPQYF. The CDR3 nucleotides read TGTGCCAGCAGCTTAACTGGCAGGGGGAGCGCCGCCCCCCAGTACTTC.

This chain uses TRBV9 with TRBJ1-4; D not resolved. V was shortened by 0 bases and J by 0 bases, with 6 bases between the two germline ends. The CDR3 runs to 15 residues. Germline CDR1 SGDLS, CDR2 YYNGEE. Here the CDR3 DNA reads TGTGCCAGCAGCGTAGACCAGGCAACTAATGAAAAACTGTTTTTT. Translation: CASSVDQATNEKLFF.

This clone has a single count. The CDR3 coding sequence is TGTGCCAGCGGTAACAGGGGCGGCTATGGCTACACCTTC. Its translation is CASGNRGGYGYTF. The rearrangement joins TRBV28 to TRBJ1-2, with TRBD1 matching 7 bases. The ends lost 8 bases at V and 4 bases at J; junction bases unmatched: 7. Germline V gene data show CDR1 as MDHEN and CDR2 as SYDVKM. The length of the CDR3 is 13 residues.

This chain uses TRBV4-1 with TRBJ1-3; TRBD1 matches 7 bases. The V gene's germline CDR1 is MGHRA and CDR2 YSYEKL. After removal of 6 bases from V and 0 bases from J, the junction contained 17 bases not matched to a gene. This CDR3 spans 19 amino acids. The CDR3 loop is CASSHLTQGPTSSGNTIYF. The CDR3 coding sequence is TGCGCCAGCAGTCATTTAACACAGGGGCCTACAAGCTCTGGAAACACCATATATTTT.

This clone was detected only once. J is TRBJ2-1 and V is TRBV7-9, with 7 bases identical to TRBD2. This CDR3 contains 17 residues. J was trimmed by 7 bases and V by 10 bases; bases with no gene match: 22. The germline V gene has CDR1 SEHNR and CDR2 FQNEAQ (reference sequence). CDR3: CATPSTPGTKKFNEQFF. CDR3 nucleotide sequence: TGTGCCACCCCCTCGACCCCCGGGACTAAGAAGTTTAATGAGCAGTTCTTC.

The genes are TRBV19 and TRBJ2-3, with 8 bases matching TRBD1. Losses at the gene ends were 5 bases for V and 3 bases for J; bases not matched to a gene: 7. This CDR3 is 15 amino acids long. The germline gives CDR1 LNHDA, CDR2 SQIVND (reference sequence). The CDR3, as DNA: TGTGCCAGTAGTGAGGACAGGGATAGGACAGATACGCAGTATTTT. Translated, it gives CASSEDRDRTDTQYF.

V usage is TRBV19 and J usage is TRBJ1-5; 9 bases match TRBD1. Per germline, CDR1 LNHDA and CDR2 SQIVND (reference sequence). V lost 3 bases and J lost 7; bases outside the gene matches: 4. This CDR3 spans 14 amino acids. CDR3 in DNA: TGTGCCAGTAGTATGACAGGGGGGGAACAGCCCCAGCATTTT. Amino acids: CASSMTGGEQPQHF.

J is TRBJ2-5 and V is TRBV18; the match to TRBD2 covers 14 bases. V shed 3 bases and J 5 bases; nucleotides not matched to a gene: 17. Germline V gene sequence: CDR1 KGHSH, CDR2 LQKENI. This CDR3 has 20 amino acids. CDR3 protein: CASSPETPGLAGAGLETQYF. CDR3 sequence (DNA): TGTGCCAGCTCACCCGAAACTCCGGGACTAGCGGGAGCGGGGTTGGAGACCCAGTACTTC. Using reference TRBV18 and TRBJ2-5 for the parts outside the CDR3, the full variable domain is NAGVMQNPRHLVRRRGQEARLRCSPMKGHSHVYWYRQLPEEGLKFMVYLQKENIIDESGMPKERFSAEFPKEGPSILRIQQVVRGDSAAYFCASSPETPGLAGAGLETQYFGPGTRLLVL.

This chain connects TRBV10-1 to TRBJ2-1, with TRBD2 matching 8 bases. The CDR3 loop spans 15 amino acids. Looked up from germline, CDR1 is WNHNN and CDR2 is SYGVQD (reference sequence). Trimming removed 4 bases from V and 2 bases from J; junction bases left unmatched: 4. The CDR3: CASSAGGGTYNEQFF. Here the CDR3 DNA reads TGCGCCAGCAGTGCGGGGGGGGGAACCTACAATGAGCAGTTCTTC.

The chain uses TRBV7-2 and TRBJ2-1, with 9 nucleotides matching TRBD2. The CDR3 spans 19 residues. J lost 0 bases, V lost 1 base, and 10 bases had no gene match. CDR1 and CDR2 (germline): SGHTA, FQGNSA. The CDR3 is CASSLVRASGASSYNEQFF. In nucleotides, the CDR3 is TGTGCCAGCAGCTTAGTAAGGGCTAGCGGGGCAAGCTCCTACAATGAGCAGTTCTTC.

The CDR3 region is CASSARQGGSTNYGYTF. Written as DNA, the CDR3 is TGTGCCAGCAGTGCCCGACAGGGGGGGAGTACTAACTATGGCTACACCTTC. This chain connects TRBV6-1 to TRBJ1-2, with 9 bases lining up with TRBD1. V lost 4 bases to trimming and J lost 0 bases; unmatched junction nucleotides: 9. Per the germline V gene, CDR1 is MNHNS and CDR2 is SASEGT. The CDR3 is made up of 17 amino acids.